The 5 T cell receptor beta chains below were found in one sample sequenced in a study of blood T cell repertoires in COVID-19. This table comes from immunoSEQ multiplex PCR, and its TCRdb copy is limited to in-frame clones, with some not included. The table includes under 130,000 clones, approximately 80% detected once. The sequencing sample was made of peripheral blood. These receptors all come from an elderly man with acute or convalescent COVID-19.

This clone has a handful of counts. The CDR3 DNA reads TGTGCCAGCAGCCAAGATAGTGCGATCGAGCAGTACTTC. This codes for CASSQDSAIEQYF. V and J are TRBV4-2 and TRBJ2-7; no clear D gene. Germline V gene sequence: CDR1 LGHNA, CDR2 YNFKEQ. The CDR3 is 13 residues long. V was cut by 0 bases and J by 6 bases, with 9 bases left in between.

This chain links TRBV5-4 with TRBJ2-6; 11 nucleotides match TRBD1. The CDR3 has 17 residues. V lost 5 bases to trimming and J lost 1 base; unmatched junction nucleotides: 5. Per the germline V gene, CDR1 is SGHNT and CDR2 is YYREEE (reference sequence). CDR3 sequence (DNA): TGTGCCAGCAGATGGGGACAGGGGGGGTCTGGGGCCAACGTCCTGACTTTC. Translating gives CASRWGQGGSGANVLTF.

This clone has a handful of counts. The chain recombines TRBV4-1 with TRBJ2-7, with 10 nucleotides matching TRBD2. The length of the CDR3 is 16 residues. CDR1 and CDR2 (germline): MGHRA, YSYEKL. V was pared by 0 bases and J by 4 bases, with 6 bases of the junction left unmatched. The CDR3 DNA is TGCGCCAGCAGCCAAGAACTAGCGGGACGGTATTACGAGCAGTACTTC. It specifies CASSQELAGRYYEQYF.

CDR3 DNA: TGTGCCAGCAGACCCGCGGCACGCAATGAGCAGTTCTTC. Amino acid sequence: CASRPAARNEQFF. The chain recombines TRBV5-4 with TRBJ2-1; D not certain. Trimming shortened V by 5 bases and J by 6 bases, and 12 bases separated the two germline ends. The germline CDR1 and CDR2 sequences are SGHNT and YYREEE (reference sequence). The CDR3 sequence is 13 residues long.

This clone was counted only a few times. The chain joins TRBV7-9 to TRBJ1-2; unclear D gene. The CDR3 sequence is 16 residues long. Trimming took off 2 bases at V and 4 bases at J, with 17 bases between the two ends. In germline, CDR1 is SEHNR, CDR2 FQNEAQ (reference sequence). The CDR3 spells CASSLSARSVIYGYTF. CDR3 DNA: TGTGCCAGCAGCTTATCTGCGAGAAGCGTGATCTATGGCTACACCTTC.